The rows below give T cell receptor beta chains drawn from one sample of a study of OX40 agonist ivuxolimab in advanced cancers. Some clones are missing from TCRdb's copy, which holds only in-frame ones; the method was immunoSEQ multiplex PCR. Of some 30,000 clones listed, about 90% were seen once; the top ten hold over 12%. Here the sequenced sample was CD4+ or CD8+ T cells sorted from blood, taken in a trial of the OX40 agonist ivuxolimab. The origin of the receptors is an adult with an advanced solid tumor such as melanoma, head and neck, liver or kidney cancer. The CDR3 runs from the conserved cysteine through the conserved F or W. D genes are given only for firm matches. Size values are once, few and many counts, or a class for expanded clones, and some rows have none.

DNA	CDR3	V	J	size	D
TGTGCCAGCAGCTTAGCCCAGGGAATCGGCACAGATACGCAGTATTTT	CASSLAQGIGTDTQYF	TRBV7-9	TRBJ2-3	NA	NA
TGTGCCAGCAGCCAGGGACTAGCGGATGAGCAGTTCTTC	CASSQGLADEQFF	TRBV11-2	TRBJ2-1	NA	TRBD2
TGCGCCAGCAGCCAAGATGTTTTCGAGCGGGAGACAGATACGCAGTATTTT	CASSQDVFERETDTQYF	TRBV4-3	TRBJ2-3	NA	TRBD2
TGCGCCAGCAGCCCGCTAGCGGGAGTGGATGAGCAGTTCTTC	CASSPLAGVDEQFF	TRBV4-1	TRBJ2-1	NA	TRBD2
TGCGCCAGCAGCCAAGGCCCTGGAGACTACGAGCAGTACTTC	CASSQGPGDYEQYF	TRBV4-3	TRBJ2-7	NA	NA
TGTGCCAGCAGCAACGGCACCACAGGGGTCTCTGGAAACACCATATATTTT	CASSNGTTGVSGNTIYF	TRBV7-2	TRBJ1-3	NA	TRBD1
TGTGCCAGCAGCTTAGATCTAGCGACAGATACGCAGTATTTT	CASSLDLATDTQYF	TRBV7-6	TRBJ2-3	NA	NA
TGCGCCAGCAGCGGACTAGCGGGAGACCGCTCCTACAATGAGCAGTTCTTC	CASSGLAGDRSYNEQFF	TRBV5-1	TRBJ2-1	once	TRBD2
TGTGCCAGCAGTTTATCGATTTCCTACGAGCAGTACTTC	CASSLSISYEQYF	TRBV27	TRBJ2-7	NA	NA
TGTGCCAGCAGCCTAAGTTTCGACTACTACGAGCAGTACTTC	CASSLSFDYYEQYF	TRBV11-2	TRBJ2-7	NA	NA
TGTGCCAGCACGATTCTAGGGGGATTAGAGACCCAGTACTTC	CASTILGGLETQYF	TRBV7-9	TRBJ2-5	NA	NA
TGTGCCAGCAAAAGGGGGAATCAAGAGACCCAGTACTTC	CASKRGNQETQYF	TRBV7-8	TRBJ2-5	NA	NA
TGTGCCAGCACCGATTGGGGACAGGGGGACACTGAAGCTTTCTTT	CASTDWGQGDTEAFF	TRBV2	TRBJ1-1	NA	TRBD1
TGTGCCAGCAGCCCAGCTACCGGGAGGGGAATCGGTGAGCAGTTCTTC	CASSPATGRGIGEQFF	TRBV7-9	TRBJ2-1	NA	TRBD2
TGTGCCAGCAGCTTAGGACAGGGAGGCCCCGAGCAGTACTTC	CASSLGQGGPEQYF	TRBV27	TRBJ2-7	NA	TRBD1
TGTGCCAGCAGCTTCCGGGGACTCTGGGACGAGCAGTACTTC	CASSFRGLWDEQYF	TRBV27	TRBJ2-7	few	NA
TGTGCCAGCAGTTTCGGGGCGGGGGTCAACTACGAGCAGTACTTC	CASSFGAGVNYEQYF	TRBV27	TRBJ2-7	NA	TRBD2
TGTGCCAGTGCAGCACAGGGTGGGACAGATACGCAGTATTTT	CASAAQGGTDTQYF	TRBV19	TRBJ2-3	once	NA
TGTGCCAGCAGCTCGCTCGCGGCTAGCTCTGGGGCCAACGTCCTGACTTTC	CASSSLAASSGANVLTF	TRBV13	TRBJ2-6	NA	NA
TGTGCCAGCAGCTTATCGGGTCCTCCTCAGTTCTTC	CASSLSGPPQFF	TRBV11-3	TRBJ2-1	NA	NA